These T cell receptor beta chains were read from a single sample in a study of cytomegalovirus exposure and HLA in healthy donors. Measured with immunoSEQ multiplex PCR; TCRdb has only the in-frame clones, and not every one. The sample consists of fewer than 110,000 clones, approximately 84% of them appearing once. The sample taken for sequencing was PBMCs. These receptors were taken from a man aged 25-40 years in good health and CMV-seronegative. Each CDR3 is given with its conserved first and last residue. The order of the fields is J gene, D gene, V gene, clone size, CDR3 DNA, CDR3 protein. The D gene is left open where the match is weak. Clone size is shown for a subset of rows, as once, few, many or a class of expanded clone.

TRBJ2-1,TRBD2,TRBV7-6,.,TGTGCCAGCAGCTTAGGTCTAGCGGGAGGGAACAATGAGCAGTTCTTC,CASSLGLAGGNNEQFF
TRBJ2-1,.,TRBV9,once,TGTGCCAGCAGCGCCTCCGGGACAAAATACAATGAGCAGTTCTTC,CASSASGTKYNEQFF
TRBJ2-3,TRBD2,TRBV28,.,TGTGCCAGCAGAGCTCCGCTAGCGGGTAGCACAGATACGCAGTATTTT,CASRAPLAGSTDTQYF
TRBJ2-5,TRBD1,TRBV4-1,.,TGCGCCAGCAGCCCGCAGGGGGCCGGGACCCAGTACTTC,CASSPQGAGTQYF
TRBJ2-7,TRBD1,TRBV10-2,.,TGCGCCAGCAGTGAGGCTGGACAGGGGAACTACGAGCAGTACTTC,CASSEAGQGNYEQYF
TRBJ1-1,TRBD1,TRBV6-6,once,TGTGCCAGCAGCCGAGGACAGGGTATGAACACTGAAGCTTTCTTT,CASSRGQGMNTEAFF
TRBJ1-2,.,TRBV6-5,.,TGTGCCAGCAGTTACTCTACCTCGGGTCTTCTCTATGGCTACACCTTC,CASSYSTSGLLYGYTF
TRBJ2-7,.,TRBV7-6,once,TGTGCCAGCAGCTTAGGACAGGCCCAATCCTACGAGCAGTACTTC,CASSLGQAQSYEQYF
TRBJ2-6,TRBD1,TRBV18,.,TGTGCCAGCTCGTTCGACAGGGGCACTGGGGCCAACGTCCTGACTTTC,CASSFDRGTGANVLTF
TRBJ2-7,TRBD2,TRBV4-1,.,TGCGCCAGCAGCCAAGTGCTAGCGGGCGATTCCCAATACTTC,CASSQVLAGDSQYF
TRBJ2-2,.,TRBV4-2,few,TGTGCCAGCAGCCAAGGATCGAGCGTCACCCCCACCGGGGAGCTGTTTTTT,CASSQGSSVTPTGELFF
TRBJ2-7,.,TRBV7-3,.,TGTGCCAGCAGCGCCCAGGGGAACTCCTACGAGCAGTACTTC,CASSAQGNSYEQYF
TRBJ2-4,TRBD1,TRBV28,.,TGTGCCAGCGGACAGGGCTCGAACATTCAGTACTTC,CASGQGSNIQYF
TRBJ2-7,TRBD2,TRBV9,once,TGTGCCAGCAGCGTTCACTGGGAGGGCTCCTACGAGCAGTACTTC,CASSVHWEGSYEQYF
TRBJ2-1,TRBD2,TRBV12-5,.,TGTGCTAGTGGTCCTCGGCTAGCGGGGGGGCCAAGCTCCTACAATGAGCAGTTCTTC,CASGPRLAGGPSSYNEQFF
TRBJ2-5,.,TRBV5-1,.,TGCGCCAGCAGCCCCGAAATAGCGCAAGAGACCCAGTACTTC,CASSPEIAQETQYF
TRBJ2-7,TRBD2,TRBV30,.,TGTGCCTGGAGTTCTCCCGGGACTAGCGGGAGTTCCTACGAGCAGTACTTC,CAWSSPGTSGSSYEQYF
TRBJ1-1,TRBD1,TRBV2,.,TGTGCCAGCAGACAGGGACAGGGGAACACTGAAGCTTTCTTT,CASRQGQGNTEAFF
TRBJ1-2,TRBD1,TRBV11-2,.,TGTGCCAGCAGTATAGGGACAGGGGATGGCTACACCTTC,CASSIGTGDGYTF
TRBJ2-7,.,TRBV29-1,.,TGCAGCGTTGTCGGACAGACCTACGAGCAGTACTTC,CSVVGQTYEQYF
TRBJ1-5,.,TRBV19,.,TGTGCCAGTAGTACAGGGGCCCTCAATCAGCCCCAGCATTTT,CASSTGALNQPQHF
TRBJ1-2,TRBD1,TRBV6-1,.,TGTGCCAGCAGTGCCCAGGACAGGGTAGCTAACTATGGCTACACCTTC,CASSAQDRVANYGYTF
TRBJ2-3,TRBD2,TRBV6-4,.,TGTGCCAGCAGTCCCGATTCGAGCGGGGGGGCTTCAGATACGCAGTATTTT,CASSPDSSGGASDTQYF
TRBJ2-5,TRBD2,TRBV6-5,.,TGTGCCAGCAGTTCATTAGCGGGAGGGAAAGAGACCCAGTACTTC,CASSSLAGGKETQYF
TRBJ2-3,TRBD1,TRBV5-1,.,TGCGCCAGCAGCTCCCGGACAGGGGCAGATACGCAGTATTTT,CASSSRTGADTQYF
TRBJ2-7,TRBD2,TRBV6-1,.,TGTGCCAGCAGTGAAGTTAGCGGGGCTATCTACGAGCAGTACTTC,CASSEVSGAIYEQYF
TRBJ1-2,TRBD1,TRBV6-4,.,TGTGCCAGCAAAGAGGGGGCGGAAGTCTATGGCTACACCTTC,CASKEGAEVYGYTF
TRBJ2-7,TRBD1,TRBV28,.,TGTGCCAGCAGCTCGACAGGGGAGGACGAGCAGTACTTC,CASSSTGEDEQYF
TRBJ1-5,TRBD1,TRBV28,.,TGTGCCAGCAGGTCGACAGGGAGCAATCAGCCCCAGCATTTT,CASRSTGSNQPQHF
TRBJ2-6,TRBD1,TRBV6-1,few,TGTGCCAGCAGGAGACAGGGATCTGGGGCCAACGTCCTGACTTTC,CASRRQGSGANVLTF
TRBJ2-3,TRBD2,TRBV30,.,TGTGCCCGGGGGGAGACTAACACAGATACGCAGTATTTT,CARGETNTDTQYF
TRBJ1-4,TRBD1,TRBV7-9,.,TGTGCCAGCAGCCGCCACCGGGACAGGGGAACCATTAATGAAAAACTGTTTTTT,CASSRHRDRGTINEKLFF